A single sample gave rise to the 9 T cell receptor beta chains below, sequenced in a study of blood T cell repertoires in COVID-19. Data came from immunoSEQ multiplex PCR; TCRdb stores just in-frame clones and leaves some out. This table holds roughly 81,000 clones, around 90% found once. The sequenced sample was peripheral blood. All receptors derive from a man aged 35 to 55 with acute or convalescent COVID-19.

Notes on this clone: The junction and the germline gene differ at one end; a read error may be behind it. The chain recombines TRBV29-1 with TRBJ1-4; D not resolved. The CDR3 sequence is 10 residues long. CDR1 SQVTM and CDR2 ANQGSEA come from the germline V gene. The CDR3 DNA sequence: TGCAGCGTTCAGGATGAAAAATTGTTTTTT. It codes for CSVQDEKLFF.

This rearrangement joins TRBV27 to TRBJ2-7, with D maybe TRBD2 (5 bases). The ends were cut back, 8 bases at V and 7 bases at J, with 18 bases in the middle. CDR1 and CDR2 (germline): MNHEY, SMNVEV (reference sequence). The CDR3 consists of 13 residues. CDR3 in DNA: TGTGCCAGCCGCAGCAGGCCAACTAGGGAGCAGTACTTC. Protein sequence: CASRSRPTREQYF.

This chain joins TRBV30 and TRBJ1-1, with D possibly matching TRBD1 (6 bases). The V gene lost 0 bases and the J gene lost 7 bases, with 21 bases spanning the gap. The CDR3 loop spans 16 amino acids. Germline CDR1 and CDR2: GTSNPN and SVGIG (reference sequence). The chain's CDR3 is CAWSVQGQAVIGEAFF. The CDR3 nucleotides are TGTGCCTGGAGTGTACAGGGCCAGGCAGTAATAGGTGAAGCTTTCTTT.

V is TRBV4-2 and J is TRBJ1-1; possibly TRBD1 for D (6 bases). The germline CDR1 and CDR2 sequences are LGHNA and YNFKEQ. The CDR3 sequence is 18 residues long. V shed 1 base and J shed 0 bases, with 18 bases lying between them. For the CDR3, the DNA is TGTGCCAGCAGCCAAGGTACAGGGCGGTTCGAGATGAACACTGAAGCTTTCTTT. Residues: CASSQGTGRFEMNTEAFF.

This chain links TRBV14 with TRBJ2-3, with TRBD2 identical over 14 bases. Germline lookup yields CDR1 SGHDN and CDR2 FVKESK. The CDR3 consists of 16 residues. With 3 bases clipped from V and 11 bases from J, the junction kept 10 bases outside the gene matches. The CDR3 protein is CASSHRTSGGSGGQYF. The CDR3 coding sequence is TGTGCCAGCAGCCATCGGACTAGCGGGGGGTCTGGAGGGCAGTATTTT.

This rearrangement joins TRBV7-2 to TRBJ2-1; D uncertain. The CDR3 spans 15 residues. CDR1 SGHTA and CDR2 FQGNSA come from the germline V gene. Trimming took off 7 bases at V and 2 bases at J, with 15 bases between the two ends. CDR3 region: CASTPGGSPYNEQFF. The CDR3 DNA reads TGTGCCAGCACCCCGGGTGGCAGTCCCTACAATGAGCAGTTCTTC.

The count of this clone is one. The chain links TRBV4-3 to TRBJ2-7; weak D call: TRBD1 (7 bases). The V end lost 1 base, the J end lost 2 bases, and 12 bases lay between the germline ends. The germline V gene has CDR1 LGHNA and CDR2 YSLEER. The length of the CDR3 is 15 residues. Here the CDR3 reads CASSQVRGETYEQYF. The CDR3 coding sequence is TGCGCCAGCAGCCAAGTCAGGGGGGAAACCTACGAGCAGTACTTC.

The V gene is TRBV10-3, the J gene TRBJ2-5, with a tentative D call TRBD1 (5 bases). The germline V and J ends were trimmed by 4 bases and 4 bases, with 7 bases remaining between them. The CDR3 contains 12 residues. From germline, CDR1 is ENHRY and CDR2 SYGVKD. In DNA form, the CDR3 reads TGTGCCATCAGTGTGCAGGGAGAGACCCAGTACTTC. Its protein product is CAISVQGETQYF.

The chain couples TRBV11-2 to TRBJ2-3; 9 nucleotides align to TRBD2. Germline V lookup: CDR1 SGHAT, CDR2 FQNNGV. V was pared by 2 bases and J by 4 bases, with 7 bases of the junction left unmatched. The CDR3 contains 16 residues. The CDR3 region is CASSLFRRGGPDTQYF. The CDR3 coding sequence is TGTGCCAGCAGCTTATTTAGGCGGGGGGGCCCAGATACGCAGTATTTT.